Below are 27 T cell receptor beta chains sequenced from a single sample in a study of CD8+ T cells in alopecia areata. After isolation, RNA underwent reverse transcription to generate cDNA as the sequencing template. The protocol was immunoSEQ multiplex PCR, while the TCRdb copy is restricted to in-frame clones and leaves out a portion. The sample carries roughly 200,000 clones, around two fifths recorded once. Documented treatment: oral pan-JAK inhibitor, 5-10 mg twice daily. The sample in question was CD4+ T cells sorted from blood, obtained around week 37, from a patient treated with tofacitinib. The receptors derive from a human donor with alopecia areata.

The CDR3 reads CASSLLLTGGSYEQYF. The CDR3 DNA reads TGTGCCAGCAGCTTATTGTTGACAGGTGGTAGCTACGAGCAGTACTTC. The genes are TRBV5-6 and TRBJ2-7; tentatively, D is TRBD1 (6 bases). CDR1 SGHDT and CDR2 YYEEEE come from the germline V gene. V shed 2 bases and J shed 3 bases, with 18 bases lying between them. This CDR3 region has 16 residues.

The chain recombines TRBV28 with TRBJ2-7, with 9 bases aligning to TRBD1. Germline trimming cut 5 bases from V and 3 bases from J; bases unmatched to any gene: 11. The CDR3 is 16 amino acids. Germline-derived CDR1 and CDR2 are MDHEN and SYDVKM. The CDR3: CASSPPRTGAFYEQYF. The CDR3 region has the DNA TGTGCCAGCAGTCCTCCGCGGACAGGGGCGTTCTACGAGCAGTACTTC.

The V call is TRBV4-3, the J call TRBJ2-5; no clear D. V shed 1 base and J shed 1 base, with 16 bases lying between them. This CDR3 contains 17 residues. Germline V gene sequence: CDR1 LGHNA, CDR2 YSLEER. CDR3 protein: CASSQVGSKLSQETQYF. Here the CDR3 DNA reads TGCGCCAGCAGCCAAGTAGGTTCGAAACTGTCCCAAGAGACCCAGTACTTC.

The CDR3 loop is CAWSVDPYGYTF. The CDR3 DNA sequence: TGTGCCTGGAGTGTTGACCCCTATGGCTACACCTTC. The chain uses TRBV30 and TRBJ1-2; D unclear. Trimming stripped 0 bases from V and 4 bases from J, with 6 bases between. Germline V lookup: CDR1 GTSNPN, CDR2 SVGIG (reference sequence). This CDR3 spans 12 amino acids.

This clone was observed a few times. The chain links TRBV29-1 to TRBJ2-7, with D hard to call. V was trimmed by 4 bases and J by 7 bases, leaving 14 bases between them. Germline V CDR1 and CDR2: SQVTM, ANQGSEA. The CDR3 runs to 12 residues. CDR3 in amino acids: CSVVGSPREQYF. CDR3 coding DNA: TGCAGCGTTGTAGGATCCCCTAGAGAGCAGTACTTC.

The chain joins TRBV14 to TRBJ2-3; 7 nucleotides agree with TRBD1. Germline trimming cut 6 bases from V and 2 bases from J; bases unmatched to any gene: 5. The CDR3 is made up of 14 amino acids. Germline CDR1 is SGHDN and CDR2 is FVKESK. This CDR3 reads CASRTGTVTDTQYF. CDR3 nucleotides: TGTGCCAGCAGAACCGGGACAGTCACAGATACGCAGTATTTT.

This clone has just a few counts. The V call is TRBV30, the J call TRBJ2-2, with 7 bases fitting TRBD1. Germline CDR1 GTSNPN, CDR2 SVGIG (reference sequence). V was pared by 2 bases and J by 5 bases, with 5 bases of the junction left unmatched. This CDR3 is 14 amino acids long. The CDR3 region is CAWSRGQSTGELFF. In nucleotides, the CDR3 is TGTGCCTGGAGTAGGGGACAGAGTACCGGGGAGCTGTTTTTT.

The CDR3 spells CASSRENTEAFF. As DNA, the CDR3 is TGTGCCAGCAGCCGCGAAAACACTGAAGCTTTCTTT. V is TRBV13 and J is TRBJ1-1; no reliable D call. With 5 bases removed from V and 2 bases from J, the gap between germline ends came to 6 bases. Germline-derived CDR1 and CDR2 are PRHDT and FYEKMQ (reference sequence). This CDR3 comprises 12 residues.

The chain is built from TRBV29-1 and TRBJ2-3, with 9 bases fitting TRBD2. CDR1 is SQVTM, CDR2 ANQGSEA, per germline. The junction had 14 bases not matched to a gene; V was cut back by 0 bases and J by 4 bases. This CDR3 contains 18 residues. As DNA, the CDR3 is TGCAGCGTTGAAGACCTCCCAGGAACAGCGGGAGGTGCAGATACGCAGTATTTT. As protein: CSVEDLPGTAGGADTQYF.

The CDR3 coding sequence is TGTGCCAGCTCACCACTAGTGACCGACAATGAGCAGTTCTTC. It codes for CASSPLVTDNEQFF. The chain is built from TRBV18 and TRBJ2-1, with D unclear. From germline, CDR1 is KGHSH and CDR2 LQKENI. The CDR3 runs to 14 residues. Trimming removed 1 base from V and 5 bases from J, with 9 bases in between.

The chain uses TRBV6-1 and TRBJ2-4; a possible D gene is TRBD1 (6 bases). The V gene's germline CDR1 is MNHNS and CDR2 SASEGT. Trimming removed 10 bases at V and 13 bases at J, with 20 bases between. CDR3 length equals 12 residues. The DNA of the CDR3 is TGTGCCACAGCAGAACAGGGATCAGGGCAGTACTTC. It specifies CATAEQGSGQYF.

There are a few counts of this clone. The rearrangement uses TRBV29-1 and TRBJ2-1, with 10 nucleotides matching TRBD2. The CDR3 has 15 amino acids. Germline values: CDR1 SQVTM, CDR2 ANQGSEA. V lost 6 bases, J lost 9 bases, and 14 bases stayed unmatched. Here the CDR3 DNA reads TGCAGCGTCGGCTCAGGACTAGCGGTGTGGGGTGAGCAGTTCTTC. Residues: CSVGSGLAVWGEQFF.

The DNA for the CDR3 is TGTGCCTGGAGTGTGTGGTCCTACGAGCAGTACTTC. Translating it yields CAWSVWSYEQYF. The chain joins TRBV30 to TRBJ2-7; D is unclear. The CDR3 extends over 12 amino acids. Germline V CDR1 and CDR2: GTSNPN, SVGIG (reference sequence). Trimming shortened V by 0 bases and J by 1 base, and 4 bases separated the two germline ends.

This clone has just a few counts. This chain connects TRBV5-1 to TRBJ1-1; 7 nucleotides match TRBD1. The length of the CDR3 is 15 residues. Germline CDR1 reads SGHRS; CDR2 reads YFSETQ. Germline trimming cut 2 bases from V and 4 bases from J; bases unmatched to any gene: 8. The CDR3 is CASSLRQGGGTEAFF. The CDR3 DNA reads TGCGCCAGCAGCTTACGACAGGGAGGGGGCACTGAAGCTTTCTTT.

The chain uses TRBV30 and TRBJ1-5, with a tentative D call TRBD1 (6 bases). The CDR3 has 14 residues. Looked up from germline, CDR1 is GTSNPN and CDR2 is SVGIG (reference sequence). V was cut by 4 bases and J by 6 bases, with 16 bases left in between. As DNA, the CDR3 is TGTGCCTGGACCGAAGGGGGGGGCGGTCAGCCCCAGCATTTT. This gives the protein CAWTEGGGGQPQHF.

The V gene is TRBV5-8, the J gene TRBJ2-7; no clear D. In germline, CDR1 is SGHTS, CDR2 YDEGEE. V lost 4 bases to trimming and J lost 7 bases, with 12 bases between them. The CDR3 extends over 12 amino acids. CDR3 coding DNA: TGTGCCAGCAGCAACACAATGAGGGAGCAGTACTTC. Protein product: CASSNTMREQYF.

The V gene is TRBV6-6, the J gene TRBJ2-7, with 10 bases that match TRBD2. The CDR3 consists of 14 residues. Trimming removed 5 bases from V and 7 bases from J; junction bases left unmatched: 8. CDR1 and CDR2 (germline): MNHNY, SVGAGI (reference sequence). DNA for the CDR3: TGTGCCAGCAGTGTGCTAGCGGGAGTTGGTGAGCAGTACTTC. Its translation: CASSVLAGVGEQYF.

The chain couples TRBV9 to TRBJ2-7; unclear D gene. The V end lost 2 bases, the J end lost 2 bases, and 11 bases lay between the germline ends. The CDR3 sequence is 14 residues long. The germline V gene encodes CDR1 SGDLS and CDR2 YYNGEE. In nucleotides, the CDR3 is TGTGCCAGCAGCGTTGGGTCTAGACCCTACGAGCAGTACTTC. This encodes CASSVGSRPYEQYF.

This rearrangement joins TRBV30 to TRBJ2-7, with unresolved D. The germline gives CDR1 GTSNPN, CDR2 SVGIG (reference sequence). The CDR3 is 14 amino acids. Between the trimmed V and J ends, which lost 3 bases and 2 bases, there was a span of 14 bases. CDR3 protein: CAWREVGSTYEQYF. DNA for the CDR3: TGTGCCTGGAGAGAGGTGGGGTCCACCTACGAGCAGTACTTC.

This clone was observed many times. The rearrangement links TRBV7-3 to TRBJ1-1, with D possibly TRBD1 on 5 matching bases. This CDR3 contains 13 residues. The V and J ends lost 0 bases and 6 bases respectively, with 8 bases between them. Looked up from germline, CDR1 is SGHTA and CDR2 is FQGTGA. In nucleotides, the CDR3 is TGTGCCAGCAGCTTAACCGGGACCGCTGAAGCTTTCTTT. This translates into CASSLTGTAEAFF.

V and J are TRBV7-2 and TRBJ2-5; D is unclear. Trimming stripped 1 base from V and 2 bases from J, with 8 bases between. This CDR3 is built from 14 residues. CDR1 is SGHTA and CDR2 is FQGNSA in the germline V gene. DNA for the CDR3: TGTGCCAGCAGCTTAGGGTTGCTACAAGAGACCCAGTACTTC. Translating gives CASSLGLLQETQYF. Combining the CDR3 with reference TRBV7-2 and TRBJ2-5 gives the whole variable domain GAGVSQSPSNKVTEKGKDVELRCDPISGHTALYWYRQSLGQGLEFLIYFQGNSAPDKSGLPSDRFSAERTGGSVSTLTIQRTQQEDSAVYLCASSLGLLQETQYFGPGTRLLVL.

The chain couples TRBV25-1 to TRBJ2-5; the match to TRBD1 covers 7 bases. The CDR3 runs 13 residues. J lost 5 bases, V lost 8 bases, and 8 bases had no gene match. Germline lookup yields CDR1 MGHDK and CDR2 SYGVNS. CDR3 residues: CASWDSVRETQYF. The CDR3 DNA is TGTGCCAGCTGGGACAGCGTCCGGGAGACCCAGTACTTC. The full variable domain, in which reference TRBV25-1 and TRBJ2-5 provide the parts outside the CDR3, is EADIYQTPRYLVIGTGKKITLECSQTMGHDKMYWYQQDPGMELHLIHYSYGVNSTEKGDLSSESTVSRIRTEHFPLTLESARPSHTSQYLCASWDSVRETQYFGPGTRLLVL.

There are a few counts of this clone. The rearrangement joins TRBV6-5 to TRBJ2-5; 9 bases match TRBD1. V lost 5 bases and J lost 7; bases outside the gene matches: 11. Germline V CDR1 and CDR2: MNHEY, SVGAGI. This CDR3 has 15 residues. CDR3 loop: CASSPGGQGLRTQYF. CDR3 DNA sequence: TGTGCCAGCAGTCCGGGGGGACAGGGACTAAGGACCCAGTACTTC.

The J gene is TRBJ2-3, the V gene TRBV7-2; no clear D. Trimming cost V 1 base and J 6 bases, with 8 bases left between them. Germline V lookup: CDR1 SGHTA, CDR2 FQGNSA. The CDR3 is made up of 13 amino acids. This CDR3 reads CASSLGPWDTQYF. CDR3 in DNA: TGTGCCAGCAGCTTAGGTCCTTGGGATACGCAGTATTTT. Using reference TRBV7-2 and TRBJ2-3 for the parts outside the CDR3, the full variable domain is GAGVSQSPSNKVTEKGKDVELRCDPISGHTALYWYRQSLGQGLEFLIYFQGNSAPDKSGLPSDRFSAERTGGSVSTLTIQRTQQEDSAVYLCASSLGPWDTQYFGPGTRLTVL.

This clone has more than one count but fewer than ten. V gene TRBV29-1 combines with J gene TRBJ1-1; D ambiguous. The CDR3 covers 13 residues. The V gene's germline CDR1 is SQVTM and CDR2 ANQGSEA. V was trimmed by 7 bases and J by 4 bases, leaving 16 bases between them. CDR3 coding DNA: TGCAGCGCCGAGCCACCCTCGGGCACTGAAGCTTTCTTT. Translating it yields CSAEPPSGTEAFF.

Here the CDR3 reads CASSTYYRRSYNEQFF. The DNA of the CDR3 is TGCGCCAGCAGCACCTACTACCGTAGGAGCTACAATGAGCAGTTCTTC. V and J are TRBV5-1 and TRBJ2-1; D gene uncertain. The CDR3 totals 16 residues. V was pared by 4 bases and J by 3 bases, with 17 bases between. Germline lookup yields CDR1 SGHRS and CDR2 YFSETQ.

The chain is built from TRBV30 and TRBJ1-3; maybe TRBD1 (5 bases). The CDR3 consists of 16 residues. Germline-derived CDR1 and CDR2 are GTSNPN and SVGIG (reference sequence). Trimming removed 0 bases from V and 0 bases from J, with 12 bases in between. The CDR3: CAWSVRGVTSGNTIYF. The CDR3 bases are TGTGCCTGGAGTGTACGGGGCGTAACCTCTGGAAACACCATATATTTT.